This section outlines one T cell receptor beta chain sequence together with its context. Universal primer sites and UMIs were introduced during 5'RACE template-switching synthesis of TCR cDNA. TCRdb ran MiXCR on the 5' RACE reads and lists one entry per CDR3 protein. The repertoire holds roughly 96,000 distinct CDR3 sequences, with approximately 8.4% as singletons. The data derive from a study of T cells after yellow fever vaccination. Notes on the study in general: High-abundance clonotypes from the bulk population could contaminate FACS-sorted repertoires. Boosting was followed by the reappearance of most primary-vaccination clones (around 96% CD4, 70% to 90% CD8).

V trimming: 4 bases; J trimming: 4 bases; junction bases outside the gene matches: 8. The CDR3 loop spans 16 amino acids. Germline V gene sequence: CDR1 SGHNT, CDR2 YENEEA. This chain links TRBV11-3 with TRBJ1-2; 11 nucleotides line up with TRBD1. Sequencing used CD8+ T cells not binding an NS4B(214-222) dextramer, sorted from PBMCs, obtained more than 13 days after the first yellow fever vaccination. This TCR came from a man younger than 35 who received the YFV17D yellow fever vaccine. The chain's CDR3 is CASSSLDRGHGYGYTF. The CDR3 DNA sequence: TGTGCCAGCAGCTCGCTGGACAGGGGGCATGGCTATGGCTACACCTTC. Complete variable domain (other parts from reference TRBV11-3 and TRBJ1-2): EAGVVQSPRYKIIEKKQPVAFWCNPISGHNTLYWYLQNLGQGPELLIRYENEEAVDDSQLPKDRFSAERLKGVDSTLKIQPAELGDSAVYLCASSSLDRGHGYGYTFGSGTRLTVV.